The rows below give T cell receptor beta chains drawn from one sample of a study of CD8 T cells in Susac syndrome. A single record per CDR3 protein comes from TCRdb applying MiXCR to the immunoSEQ multiplex PCR reads. Of 180,000 or so distinct CDR3 sequences listed, more than 90% are singletons. The sequenced material came from CD4+ T cells from PBMCs. The receptors shown here come from a human donor with multiple sclerosis. CDR3s include the opening cysteine and the closing phenylalanine or tryptophan. The D gene is left open where the match is weak. Clone size is given for some rows only: seen once, a few or many times, or a class if the clone is expanded.

V	J	size	D	DNA	CDR3
TRBV9	TRBJ1-2	.	.	TGTGCCAGCAGCAACACAGATACTAACTATGGCTACACCTTC	CASSNTDTNYGYTF
TRBV15	TRBJ2-4	.	.	TGTGCCACCAGCAACGCAGGGGACATTCAGTACTTC	CATSNAGDIQYF
TRBV5-4	TRBJ1-5	.	.	TGTGCCAGCAGCTTGGCGGGATTTGACAGACCTAATCAGCCCCAGCATTTT	CASSLAGFDRPNQPQHF
TRBV12-3/TRBV12-4	TRBJ1-2	once	TRBD1	TGTGCCAGCAGTTTAAGGGACAGCCATGGCTACACCTTC	CASSLRDSHGYTF
TRBV30	TRBJ1-2	.	.	TGTGCCTGGAGTCTTGACAGGAATTTGCTTGGCTACACCTTC	CAWSLDRNLLGYTF
TRBV28	TRBJ2-1	.	TRBD2	TGTGCCAGCAGTTTGACAACTAGCGGGGGTTACAATGAGCAGTTCTTC	CASSLTTSGGYNEQFF
TRBV5-1	TRBJ2-5	.	TRBD1	TGCGCCAGCAGCTTTGGGACAGCCGGAGAGACCCAGTACTTC	CASSFGTAGETQYF
TRBV28	TRBJ2-5	once	.	TGTGCCAGCAGTCCCTACATCCAAGAGACCCAGTACTTC	CASSPYIQETQYF
TRBV18	TRBJ1-2	.	.	TGTGCCAGCTCACCGAGGACGGCTGACCTCTATGGCTACACCTTC	CASSPRTADLYGYTF
TRBV2	TRBJ2-1	.	.	TGTGCCAGCAGTTCCGACAGAGGGAATGAGCAGTTCTTC	CASSSDRGNEQFF
TRBV4-1	TRBJ1-1	once	.	TGCGCCAGCAGCCAAGCAGGCACTAGCACTGAAGCCTTCTTT	CASSQAGTSTEAFF
TRBV20-1	TRBJ2-5	.	TRBD2	TGCAGTGCTAGATTAGAAGCGGGGTTAGTGGAGACCCAGTACTTC	CSARLEAGLVETQYF
TRBV11-2	TRBJ2-1	.	.	TGTGCCAGCAGCTCGTCTCATTACAGTAATTACTACAATGAGCAGTTCTTC	CASSSSHYSNYYNEQFF
TRBV29-1	TRBJ1-2	.	.	TGCAGCGTTGAAGGTTCACAGGGTGAGGGCTACACCTTC	CSVEGSQGEGYTF
TRBV20-1	TRBJ2-7	once	.	TGCAGTGCTGCCGGCAGGGCCAACTACGAGCAGTACTTC	CSAAGRANYEQYF
TRBV5-1	TRBJ1-4	.	.	TGCGCCAGCAGCTTCGCCGTAGGAGAAAAACTGTTTTTT	CASSFAVGEKLFF
TRBV7-2	TRBJ2-7	.	TRBD2	TGTGCCAGCAGCTCCACCGGGACTAGCGGGGTCGAGCAGTACTTC	CASSSTGTSGVEQYF
TRBV7-9	TRBJ2-1	.	TRBD1	TGTGCCAGCAGCCGAACCGGGACAGGGGGCTACAATGAGCAGTTCTTC	CASSRTGTGGYNEQFF
TRBV29-1	TRBJ1-4	.	.	TGCAGCGTCTCAGGGAGAACTAATGAAAAACTGTTTTTT	CSVSGRTNEKLFF
TRBV5-1	TRBJ2-7	.	TRBD1	TGCGCCAGCAGCTTCGGTGGGACAGGCCTCTACGAGCAGTACTTC	CASSFGGTGLYEQYF
TRBV19	TRBJ2-6	.	.	TGTGCCAGTCACCAGAGCTCTGGGGCCAACGTCCTGACTTTC	CASHQSSGANVLTF
TRBV27	TRBJ1-6	once	.	TGTGCCAGCAGTTGGGCTAATAATTCACCCCTCCACTTT	CASSWANNSPLHF
TRBV27	TRBJ2-5	.	.	TGTGCCAGCAGTCTCGGGCCTCCTGGGGAGACCCAGTACTTC	CASSLGPPGETQYF
TRBV6-2/TRBV6-3	TRBJ1-6	.	.	TGTGCCAGCACCAGAACCAATATCGCTAATTCACCCCTCCACTTT	CASTRTNIANSPLHF
TRBV30	TRBJ1-2	.	.	TGTGCCTGGGGGAACTATGGCTACACCTTC	CAWGNYGYTF
TRBV18	TRBJ1-2	.	.	TGTGCCAGCTCACCAACGACAGGTCGAGGGTTCACCTTC	CASSPTTGRGFTF
TRBV7-8	TRBJ1-2	.	.	TGTGCCAGCAGCTTAGTTGGGAGAAACTATGGCTACACCTTC	CASSLVGRNYGYTF
TRBV29-1	TRBJ2-2	.	TRBD1	TGCAGCGGGGGGACAGGGACGAACACCGGGGAGCTGTTTTTT	CSGGTGTNTGELFF
TRBV12-3/TRBV12-4	TRBJ2-3	.	.	TGTGCCAGCAGTTTAGGGACAGGGAGGGCAGATACGCAGTATTTT	CASSLGTGRADTQYF
TRBV9	TRBJ1-1	.	.	TGTGCCAGCAGCGTAGGTGGCAGGGGCGGTGACACTGAAGCTTTCTTT	CASSVGGRGGDTEAFF
TRBV24-1	TRBJ2-7	.	.	TGTGCCACCAGTGATTTGTATACAGGGGAGCAGTACTTC	CATSDLYTGEQYF
TRBV29-1	TRBJ2-2	.	.	TGCAGCGTTGTAGACCACAGGGCTGCGAACACCGGGGAGCTGTTTTTT	CSVVDHRAANTGELFF
TRBV25-1	TRBJ1-1	.	.	TGTGCCAGCAGTGAATTCGAAACTAGGGGTGCTGAAGCTTTCTTT	CASSEFETRGAEAFF
TRBV19	TRBJ2-2	.	.	TGTGCCAGTAGTATAGACCGGGCCTCCCCCGGGGAGCTGTTTTTT	CASSIDRASPGELFF
TRBV27	TRBJ2-3	.	TRBD2	TGTGCCAGCAGTTTATATGTCCAGCGGGGGGGCCTAGGGACAGATACGCAGTATTTT	CASSLYVQRGGLGTDTQYF
TRBV20-1	TRBJ1-2	.	TRBD1	TGCAGTGCCCAGGGACAGGGAGGGTCTAACTATGGCTACACCTTC	CSAQGQGGSNYGYTF
TRBV7-9	TRBJ1-1	.	.	TGTGCCAGCAGCTCGATCGCGGGATCCGTGGCCACTGAAGCTTTCTTT	CASSSIAGSVATEAFF
TRBV5-6	TRBJ2-5	once	.	TGTGCCAGCTCCGCGGTCCGCCCAGGACAGAGAGAGACCCAGTACTTC	CASSAVRPGQRETQYF
TRBV16	TRBJ1-5	.	.	TGTGCCAGCAGCCAAGACAGGTTGAGTCAGCCCCAGCATTTT	CASSQDRLSQPQHF
TRBV6-6	TRBJ2-5	.	.	TGTGCCAGCAGCCACACGGAGACCCAGTACTTC	CASSHTETQYF
TRBV11-1	TRBJ2-1	.	.	TGTGCCAGCAGCTTAGCCCAGGACACCTACAATGAGCAGTTCTTC	CASSLAQDTYNEQFF
TRBV13	TRBJ1-2	.	.	TGTGCCAGCAGCAGGTCTCTACCTTTTGGCTACACCTTC	CASSRSLPFGYTF
TRBV30	TRBJ2-7	once	.	TGTGCCTGGAAGCAGTACGAGCAGTACTTC	CAWKQYEQYF
TRBV29-1	TRBJ2-5	.	.	TGCAGCGTTGACACAACAGGTGGGGCGCTTCTGGAGACCCAGTACTTC	CSVDTTGGALLETQYF
TRBV5-1	TRBJ2-7	.	TRBD1	TGCGCCAGCAGCTTGGCCATTCAGGGGGCGCTAAGCTCCTACGAGCAGTACTTC	CASSLAIQGALSSYEQYF
TRBV19	TRBJ1-2	.	.	TGTGCCAGTAGCCCCTCGGGGGATTATGGCTACACCTTC	CASSPSGDYGYTF